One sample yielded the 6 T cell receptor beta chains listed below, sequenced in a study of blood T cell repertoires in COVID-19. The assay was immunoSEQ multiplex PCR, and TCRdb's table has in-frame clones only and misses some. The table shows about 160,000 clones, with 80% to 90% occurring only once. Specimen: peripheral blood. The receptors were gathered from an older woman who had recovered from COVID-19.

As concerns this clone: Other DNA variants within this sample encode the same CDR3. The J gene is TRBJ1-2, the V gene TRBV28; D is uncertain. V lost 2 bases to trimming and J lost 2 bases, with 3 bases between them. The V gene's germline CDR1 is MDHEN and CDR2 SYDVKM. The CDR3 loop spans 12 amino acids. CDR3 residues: CASSLQNYGYTF. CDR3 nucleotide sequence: TGTGCCAGCAGTTTACAAAACTATGGCTACACCTTC.

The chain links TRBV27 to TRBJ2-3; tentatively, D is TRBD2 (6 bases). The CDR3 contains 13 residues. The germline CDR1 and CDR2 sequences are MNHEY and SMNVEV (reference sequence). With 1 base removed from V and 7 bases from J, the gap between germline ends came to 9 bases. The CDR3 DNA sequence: TGTGCCAGCAGTTTATTCGCGGGGAATACGCAGTATTTT. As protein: CASSLFAGNTQYF.

CDR3 loop: CAITRDGTYNEQFF. In DNA, the CDR3 is TGTGCCATCACGCGGGACGGTACCTACAATGAGCAGTTCTTC. This sequence joins TRBV10-3 and TRBJ2-1; D perhaps matches TRBD2 (6 bases). The ends were cut back, 7 bases at V and 2 bases at J, with 12 bases in the middle. CDR3 length: 14 amino acids. CDR1 and CDR2 from the germline V gene are ENHRY and SYGVKD.

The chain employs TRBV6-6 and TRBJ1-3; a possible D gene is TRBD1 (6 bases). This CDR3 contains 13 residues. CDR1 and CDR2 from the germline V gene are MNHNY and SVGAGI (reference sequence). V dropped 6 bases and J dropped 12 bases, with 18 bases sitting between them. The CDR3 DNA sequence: TGTGCCAGCAGACGTACTGGGGGGGGCCACATATATTTT. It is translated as CASRRTGGGHIYF.

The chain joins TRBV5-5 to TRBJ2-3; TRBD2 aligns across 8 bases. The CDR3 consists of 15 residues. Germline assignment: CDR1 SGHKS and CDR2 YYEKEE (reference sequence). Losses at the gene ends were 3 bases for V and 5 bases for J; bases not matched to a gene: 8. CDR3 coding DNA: TGTGCCAGCAGCTCCCGGGGGGGAGCACGAGATACGCAGTATTTT. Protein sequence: CASSSRGGARDTQYF.

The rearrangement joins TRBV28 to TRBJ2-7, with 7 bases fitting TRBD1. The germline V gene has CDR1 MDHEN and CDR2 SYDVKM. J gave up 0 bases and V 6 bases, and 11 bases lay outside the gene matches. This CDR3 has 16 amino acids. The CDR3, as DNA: TGTGCCAGCAGGAAGAACGTCGGGACAGTCTCCTACGAGCAGTACTTC. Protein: CASRKNVGTVSYEQYF.